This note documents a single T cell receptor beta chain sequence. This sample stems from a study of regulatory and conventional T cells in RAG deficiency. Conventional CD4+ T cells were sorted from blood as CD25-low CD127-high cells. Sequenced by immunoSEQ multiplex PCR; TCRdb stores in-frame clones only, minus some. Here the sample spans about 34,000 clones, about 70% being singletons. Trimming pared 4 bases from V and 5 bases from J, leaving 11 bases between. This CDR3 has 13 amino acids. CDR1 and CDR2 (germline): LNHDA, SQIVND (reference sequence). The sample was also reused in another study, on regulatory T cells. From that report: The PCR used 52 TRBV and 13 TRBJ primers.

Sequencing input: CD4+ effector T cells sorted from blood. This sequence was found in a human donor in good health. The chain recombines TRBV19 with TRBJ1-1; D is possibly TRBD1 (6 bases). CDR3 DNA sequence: TGTGCCAGTAGTACCGGGCAGGGGACTGAAGCTTTCTTT. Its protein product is CASSTGQGTEAFF.